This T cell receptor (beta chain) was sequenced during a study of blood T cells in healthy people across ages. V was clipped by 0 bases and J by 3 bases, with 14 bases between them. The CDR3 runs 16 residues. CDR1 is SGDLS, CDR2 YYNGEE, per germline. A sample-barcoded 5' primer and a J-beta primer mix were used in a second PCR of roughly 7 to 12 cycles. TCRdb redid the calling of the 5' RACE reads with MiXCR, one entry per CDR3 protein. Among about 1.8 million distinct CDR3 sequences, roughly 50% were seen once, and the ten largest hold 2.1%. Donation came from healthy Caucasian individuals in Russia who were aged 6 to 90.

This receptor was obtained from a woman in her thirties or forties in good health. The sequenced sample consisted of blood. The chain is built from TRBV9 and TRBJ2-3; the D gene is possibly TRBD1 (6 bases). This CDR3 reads CASSVGGQGWTDTQYF. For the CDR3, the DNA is TGTGCCAGCAGCGTAGGGGGGCAGGGATGGACAGATACGCAGTATTTT.